A selection of T cell receptor beta chains follows, all from one sample in a study of identical twins. Using its own MiXCR run on the 5' RACE reads, TCRdb lists one record per CDR3 protein. The data contain fewer than 650,000 distinct CDR3 sequences, just under 10% of them seen just once; the ten biggest clones take up under 3.5%. The same sample was also studied in work on yellow fever vaccine responses in identical twins.

The sample taken for sequencing was PBMCs. The receptor source for this set is a woman in her late teens or twenties in good health. The CDR3 runs from the conserved cysteine through the conserved F or W. A D gene is named only where the DNA matches it firmly. Part of the rows lack a size; the others show once, few, many or a class for expanded clones.

NA TRBJ2-2 many TRBV15 16 TGTGCCACCAGCAGAGGAGGGAAGACGAACACCGGGGAGCTGTTTTTT CATSRGGKTNTGELFF
NA TRBJ2-1 NA TRBV6-5 11 TGTGCCAGCAGTACAGAAAGGGAGCAGTTCTTC CASSTEREQFF
NA TRBJ2-1 few TRBV7-3 18 TGTGCCAGCAGCTTAACGGGTTCCACCCTAGCGCTGTACAATGAGCAGTTCTTC CASSLTGSTLALYNEQFF
TRBD2 TRBJ2-7 many TRBV20-1 16 TGCAGTGCTAGAGTCCCACTAGCGGGGACCTCCTACGAGCAGTACTTC CSARVPLAGTSYEQYF
TRBD1 TRBJ2-1 few TRBV19 16 TGTGCCAGTAGTATTGGGGGGACAGGGGCCTACAATGAGCAGTTCTTC CASSIGGTGAYNEQFF
TRBD2 TRBJ2-5 many TRBV11-1 20 TGTGCCAGCAGCTCGTCTAACCCGGGACTAGCGGGAGATTGGAGAGAGACCCAGTACTTC CASSSSNPGLAGDWRETQYF
NA TRBJ1-1 few TRBV28 17 TGTGCCAGCAGTTTATCGGGGGCCTCGGGGGTGATCCCTGAAGCTTTCTTT CASSLSGASGVIPEAFF
TRBD2 TRBJ2-3 NA TRBV5-1 16 TGCGCCAGCAGCCAACCTAGCGGGCGAAACACAGATACGCAGTATTTT CASSQPSGRNTDTQYF
NA TRBJ2-2 many TRBV5-1 16 TGCGCCAGCAGCTTGGTGACTGGGAAAGACACCGGGGAGCTGTTTTTT CASSLVTGKDTGELFF
TRBD2 TRBJ2-5 many TRBV7-2 17 TGTGCCAGCAGCTTATCGGATGGACGGGGGGGCCGAGAGACCCAGTACTTC CASSLSDGRGGRETQYF
NA TRBJ2-7 many TRBV20-1 11 TGCAGTGCTAGAGATTCGTTCGAGCAGTACTTC CSARDSFEQYF
TRBD1 TRBJ2-2 NA TRBV12-3/TRBV12-4 17 TGTGCCACCTCGGGGACAGGGGAAACCCTAAACACCGGGGAGCTGTTTTTT CATSGTGETLNTGELFF
NA TRBJ1-2 few TRBV27 12 TGTGCCAGCAGTAAAAACAGGGATGGCTACACCTTC CASSKNRDGYTF
NA TRBJ1-3 many TRBV29-1 13 TGCAGCGTTCTTAAGTCTGCTGGAAACACCATATATTTT CSVLKSAGNTIYF
TRBD2 TRBJ2-1 few TRBV2 15 TGTGCCAGCAGTGAGGGAGCAGGGAGGGGCAATGAGCAGTTCTTC CASSEGAGRGNEQFF
TRBD1 TRBJ2-2 many TRBV3-1 17 TGTGCCAGCAGCCAAGCGACAGGGGGCGAGAACACCGGGGAGCTGTTTTTT CASSQATGGENTGELFF
NA TRBJ1-3 many TRBV5-1 15 TGCGCCAGCAGCGATGGCAGCTATGAAGGAAACACCATATATTTT CASSDGSYEGNTIYF
NA TRBJ2-5 many TRBV5-5 15 TGTGCCAGCAGCTTGGAGCAGGGCCATATGGAGACCCAGTACTTC CASSLEQGHMETQYF
TRBD2 TRBJ2-1 NA TRBV29-1 18 TGCAGCGCGAACCCGGGACTAGCGGGAGCAGTGCCCTACAATGAGCAGTTCTTC CSANPGLAGAVPYNEQFF
NA TRBJ1-5 NA TRBV7-3 15 TGTGCCAGCAACGGGACCCCTGATAGCAATCAGCCCCAGCATTTT CASNGTPDSNQPQHF
TRBD2 TRBJ2-1 few TRBV12-3/TRBV12-4 20 TGTGCCAGCAGTCTGAAGCGGGGTTTCCCGCCGTTTCACTCCTACAATGAGCAGTTCTTC CASSLKRGFPPFHSYNEQFF
TRBD2 TRBJ2-1 NA TRBV5-1 16 TGCGCCAGCAGTGTTCTAGCGGGAGTCGGCTACAATGAGCAGTTCTTC CASSVLAGVGYNEQFF
TRBD2 TRBJ2-5 NA TRBV11-2 15 TGTGCCAGCAGCGTAGGGACTAGGGGCATTTGGACCCAGTACTTC CASSVGTRGIWTQYF
NA TRBJ2-5 NA TRBV7-7 15 TGTGCTAGCAGCTTATCGGCTAACCCCCAAGAGACCCAGTACTTC CASSLSANPQETQYF
NA TRBJ2-3 few TRBV5-1 12 TGCGCCAGCAGCCCCCCAAAAGATACGCAGTATTTT CASSPPKDTQYF
NA TRBJ2-3 NA TRBV7-6 15 TGTGCCAGCAGCTTGTATGGGAGTAGCACAGATACGCAGTATTTT CASSLYGSSTDTQYF
TRBD2 TRBJ2-1 many TRBV9 15 TGTGCCAGCAGCTACGGACTAGCGGGATCCAATGAGCAGTTCTTC CASSYGLAGSNEQFF